This TCR beta chain was observed in a study of T cell repertoires in cytomegalovirus infection (dated by TCRdb to the late 2010s). In the study overall: Recently identified HLA-C-restricted CMV epitopes, whose presentation resists viral immunomodulation, were targeted by peptide stimulations together with well-studied HLA-B-restricted epitopes. Donor HLA type was relevant to the analysis, as public TCR beta signatures indicated carriage of CMV infection together with the matching HLA type.

The listed sequencing device is Illumina HiSeq 1500. The public reads were run again by TCRdb, first through fastp at Q25 and then through MiXCR, and only productive beta chains were kept. Rows are unified per CDR3 protein, each entry keeping the most common DNA and genes. The sample table contains roughly 920,000 distinct CDR3 sequences; only one count was recorded for about 33% of them. The biggest ten clones account for roughly an eighth of the sample. Explained via the paper, the treatment or condition label denotes: in vitro stimulation with specific CMV peptide epitopes to enrich CMV-specific T cells. On this clonotype itself: The antigen it recognizes is unknown. There are no base qualities to consult, and no much larger clone falls within one base.

Beyond this particular receptor, the publication reports: In both this cohort and an independent roughly 330-donor cohort, the cumulative frequency of public TCR beta family members distinguished carriers of CMV infection plus the relevant HLA type. The ex vivo response was dominated by HLA-C-restricted CMV-specific TCR beta clonotypes, and the single most frequent clonotype in two of eight donors was supplied by these HLA-C-restricted clonotypes.

From cysteine to phenylalanine, the CDR3 is 15 amino acids long. The CDR3 DNA has 45 bases and is translated from base 1. V is trimmed back by 6 bases and J by 4 bases, and the junction contains 8 bases that no gene match accounts for. This sequence was found in a human donor in good health (CMV status not recorded). Some clones in this sample may be carry-over from other donors' samples. The specimen comprised cultured CD8+ T cells from PBMCs, sampled from culture after CMV antigen stimulation. The chain links TRBV12-3 or TRBV12-4 with TRBJ2-2, with 7 junctional bases fitting TRBD1. The sequenced DNA is TGTGCCAGCAGCCAGGGACAGATCCTCACCGGGGAGCTGTTTTTT. Translated, this is CASSQGQILTGELFF.